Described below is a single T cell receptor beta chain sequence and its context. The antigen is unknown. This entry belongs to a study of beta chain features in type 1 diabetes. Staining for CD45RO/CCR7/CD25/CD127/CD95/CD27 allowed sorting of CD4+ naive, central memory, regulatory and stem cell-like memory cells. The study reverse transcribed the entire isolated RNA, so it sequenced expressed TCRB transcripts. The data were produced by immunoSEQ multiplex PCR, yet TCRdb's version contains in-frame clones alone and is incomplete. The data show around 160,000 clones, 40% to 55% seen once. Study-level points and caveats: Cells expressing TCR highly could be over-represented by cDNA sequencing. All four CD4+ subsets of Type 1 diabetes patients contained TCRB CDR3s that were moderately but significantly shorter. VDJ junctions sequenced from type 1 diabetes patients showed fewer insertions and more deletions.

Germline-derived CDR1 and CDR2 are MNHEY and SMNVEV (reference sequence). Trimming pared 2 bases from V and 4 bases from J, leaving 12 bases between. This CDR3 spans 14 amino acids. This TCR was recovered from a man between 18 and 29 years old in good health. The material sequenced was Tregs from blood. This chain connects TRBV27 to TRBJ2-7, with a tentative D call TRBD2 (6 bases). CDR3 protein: CASSLARGPYEQYF. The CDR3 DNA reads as TGTGCCAGCAGTTTAGCGCGGGGCCCTTACGAGCAGTACTTC.